These 23 T cell receptor beta chains originate from one sample sequenced in a study of naive and memory T cell subsets. The beta constant-region primer was an equimolar mix of two oligonucleotides covering TRBC1 and TRBC2. Ligated cDNA was amplified by four rounds of PCR with nested alpha and beta constant-region primers and SP2. TCRdb reprocessed the UMI-ligation and nested PCR reads via MiXCR and lists one record per CDR3 protein. This sample has 150,000 or so distinct CDR3 sequences, with approximately 22% found just once. Study results and limitations: Naive repertoires, especially CD8, held a few larger clonotypes, possibly memory cells re-expressing CD45RA.

The antigens of these receptors remain unknown. Sample: naive CD4+ T cells from blood. These receptor sequences come from a human donor in good health.

This clonotype was seen only once. The J gene is TRBJ2-1, the V gene TRBV11-2; 12 bases align to TRBD2. The CDR3 runs to 17 residues. After removal of 0 bases from V and 9 bases from J, the junction contained 9 bases not matched to a gene. Germline loops: CDR1 SGHAT, CDR2 FQNNGV. The CDR3 nucleotides read TGTGCCAGCAGCTTAGACGCTGCTAGCGGGAGGGCCTCTGAGCAGTTCTTC. This encodes CASSLDAASGRASEQFF.

V usage is TRBV7-8 and J usage is TRBJ2-1, with TRBD2 matching over 15 bases. The germline gives CDR1 SGHVS, CDR2 FQNEAQ. J lost 4 bases, V lost 2 bases, and 3 bases had no gene match. The CDR3 is made up of 17 amino acids. CDR3 residues: CASSLRTSGRVYNEQFF. DNA of the CDR3: TGTGCCAGCAGCTTACGGACTAGCGGGAGGGTTTACAATGAGCAGTTCTTC.

The chain couples TRBV30 to TRBJ2-5; possible D gene TRBD2, 6 bases. Trimming cost V 2 bases and J 2 bases, with 9 bases left between them. Germline CDR1 and CDR2: GTSNPN and SVGIG (reference sequence). The CDR3 extends over 13 amino acids. The CDR3 region has the DNA TGTGCCTGGAGTATAGGACTACAAGAGACCCAGTACTTC. This encodes CAWSIGLQETQYF.

The chain uses TRBV20-1 and TRBJ1-2; D is unclear. Per germline, CDR1 DFQATT and CDR2 SNEGSKA (reference sequence). The length of the CDR3 is 13 residues. With 7 bases removed from V and 6 bases from J, the gap between germline ends came to 18 bases. The CDR3 sequence is CSDSIPGVNGYTF. CDR3 nucleotide sequence: TGCAGTGATAGTATTCCCGGGGTTAATGGCTACACCTTC.

The table lists this clonotype with many counts. The CDR3 loop is CASMNGLAGVFIEQFF. CDR3 nucleotide sequence: TGTGCCAGCATGAACGGACTAGCGGGAGTTTTCATCGAGCAGTTCTTC. The chain couples TRBV6-2 or TRBV6-3 to TRBJ2-1; 13 bases match TRBD2. The CDR3 is 16 residues long. J was trimmed by 10 bases and V by 7 bases; bases with no gene match: 13. Germline values: CDR1 MNHEY, CDR2 SVGEGT.

The chain joins TRBV20-1 to TRBJ2-1, with 11 nucleotides matching TRBD2. The CDR3 has 14 residues. Germline CDR1 reads DFQATT; CDR2 reads SNEGSKA (reference sequence). V shed 6 bases, J shed 7 bases, and the junction held 8 bases outside the gene matches. The CDR3 DNA reads TGCAGTGCAAAGACTAGCGGGAAGGGTAATGAGCAGTTCTTC. Protein: CSAKTSGKGNEQFF.

This chain connects TRBV7-2 to TRBJ2-7; 10 nucleotides line up with TRBD2. Germline assignment: CDR1 SGHTA and CDR2 FQGNSA. The ends lost 0 bases at V and 6 bases at J; junction bases unmatched: 8. This CDR3 spans 16 amino acids. The CDR3 here is CASSLARAGGPGEQYF. Written as DNA, the CDR3 is TGTGCCAGCAGCTTAGCGCGAGCGGGAGGGCCTGGCGAGCAGTACTTC.

This clonotype was recorded many times. The V call is TRBV6-5, the J call TRBJ2-5; D is ambiguous. V was cut by 0 bases and J by 4 bases, with 12 bases left in between. Germline-derived CDR1 and CDR2 are MNHEY and SVGAGI. This CDR3 spans 15 amino acids. The CDR3 nucleotides read TGTGCCAGCAGTTACTCCAATTGGGTGGGAGAGACCCAGTACTTC. Translating it yields CASSYSNWVGETQYF.

This clonotype was counted a few times. V and J are TRBV29-1 and TRBJ1-1, with 7 bases matching TRBD1. The germline gives CDR1 SQVTM, CDR2 ANQGSEA. This CDR3 is 15 amino acids long. The V and J ends lost 3 bases and 4 bases, in that order; junction bases with no gene match: 11. CDR3 coding DNA: TGCAGCGTTGAGTATGAGGGGGCTCCGTTCACTGAAGCTTTCTTT. Its protein is CSVEYEGAPFTEAFF.

The chain employs TRBV19 and TRBJ2-3, with 8 bases fitting TRBD1. The CDR3 has 14 residues. J gave up 1 base and V 6 bases, and 3 bases lay outside the gene matches. The germline V gene encodes CDR1 LNHDA and CDR2 SQIVND (reference sequence). The CDR3 spells CASRSTGGTDTQYF. CDR3 bases: TGTGCCAGTAGATCGACAGGGGGCACAGATACGCAGTATTTT.

This rearrangement joins TRBV20-1 to TRBJ1-5; 9 positions match TRBD1. J was trimmed by 6 bases and V by 6 bases; bases with no gene match: 6. This CDR3 region has 13 residues. Germline V CDR1 and CDR2: DFQATT, SNEGSKA (reference sequence). Here the CDR3 reads CSARDRVGQPQHF. The CDR3 bases are TGCAGTGCCAGGGACAGGGTTGGTCAGCCCCAGCATTTT.

The genes are TRBV6-5 and TRBJ1-4, with TRBD1 identical over 10 bases. The CDR3 covers 15 residues. V trimming: 0 bases; J trimming: 6 bases; junction bases outside the gene matches: 1. The germline V gene encodes CDR1 MNHEY and CDR2 SVGAGI. Here the CDR3 DNA reads TGTGCCAGCAGTTACTCTGGGACAGGGGATGAAAAACTGTTTTTT. This sequence encodes CASSYSGTGDEKLFF.

This clonotype was observed a handful of times. This chain connects TRBV27 to TRBJ2-4; a possible D gene is TRBD1 (6 bases). Per germline, CDR1 MNHEY and CDR2 SMNVEV (reference sequence). V lost 6 bases and J lost 1, with 7 bases in between. There are 13 residues in the CDR3. The CDR3: CASSQGAKNIQYF. The CDR3 nucleotides are TGTGCCAGCAGCCAGGGGGCCAAAAACATTCAGTACTTC.

This clonotype was counted many times. The chain links TRBV19 to TRBJ1-6; no definite D call. Germline lookup yields CDR1 LNHDA and CDR2 SQIVND (reference sequence). The CDR3 spans 13 residues. V dropped 5 bases and J dropped 7 bases, with 9 bases sitting between them. The CDR3 sequence is CASSADGNSPLHF. CDR3 in DNA: TGTGCCAGTAGTGCCGACGGAAATTCACCCCTCCACTTT.

The V gene is TRBV28, the J gene TRBJ1-6; maybe TRBD1 (5 bases). Germline loops: CDR1 MDHEN, CDR2 SYDVKM. The CDR3 loop spans 14 amino acids. Trimming shortened V by 5 bases and J by 11 bases, and 16 bases separated the two germline ends. The DNA of the CDR3 is TGTGCCAGCAGTCCGCTAGGGACCGGGCCACCCCTCCACTTT. This gives the protein CASSPLGTGPPLHF.

The CDR3 DNA reads as TGTGCCAGCAGTCCAAACAGGGGTTATTCACCCCTCCACTTT. It translates to CASSPNRGYSPLHF. The chain carries TRBV6-5 and TRBJ1-6; the match to TRBD1 covers 7 bases. V lost 5 bases and J lost 8; bases outside the gene matches: 6. The germline gives CDR1 MNHEY, CDR2 SVGAGI. CDR3 length equals 14 residues.

In this sample, this clonotype turned up once. The DNA of the CDR3 is TGCAGTGCCCCGACTCCCGAGGGTTCACCCCTCCACTTT. As protein: CSAPTPEGSPLHF. The chain recombines TRBV20-1 with TRBJ1-6; D is unclear. V was pared by 6 bases and J by 9 bases, with 15 bases between. The CDR3 extends over 13 amino acids. Germline values: CDR1 DFQATT, CDR2 SNEGSKA (reference sequence).

The chain combines TRBV5-1 with TRBJ2-1; 16 bases agree with TRBD2. The germline CDR1 and CDR2 sequences are SGHRS and YFSETQ. Germline trimming cut 4 bases from V and 5 bases from J; bases unmatched to any gene: 15. This CDR3 spans 20 amino acids. The CDR3 nucleotides are TGCGCCAGCAGCCCGAGAGGGACTAGCGGGAGGGGCGGGGCCAACAATGAGCAGTTCTTC. As protein: CASSPRGTSGRGGANNEQFF. Full variable domain (remainder filled in from reference TRBV5-1 and TRBJ2-1): KAGVTQTPRYLIKTRGQQVTLSCSPISGHRSVSWYQQTPGQGLQFLFEYFSETQRNKGNFPGRFSGRQFSNSRSEMNVSTLELGDSALYLCASSPRGTSGRGGANNEQFFGPGTRLTVL.

The gene calls are TRBV28 and TRBJ1-2, with D tentatively TRBD1 (6 bases). Germline-derived CDR1 and CDR2 are MDHEN and SYDVKM. The CDR3 is 16 residues long. V lost 4 bases to trimming and J lost 1 base, with 16 bases between them. The CDR3 reads CASSWGRGYFNYGYTF. The CDR3 nucleotides read TGTGCCAGCAGTTGGGGCAGGGGATATTTTAACTATGGCTACACCTTC.

This chain connects TRBV6-2 or TRBV6-3 to TRBJ1-6, with no clear D. V was shortened by 6 bases and J by 8 bases, with 14 bases between the two germline ends. This CDR3 is 14 amino acids long. Germline assignment: CDR1 MNHEY and CDR2 SVGEGT. The CDR3 coding sequence is TGTGCCAGCAGCCACGGTGTGGAGTATTCACCCCTCCACTTT. Translated: CASSHGVEYSPLHF.

V and J are TRBV2 and TRBJ2-7; a weak D match, TRBD2 (6 bases). There are 14 residues in the CDR3. Germline-derived CDR1 and CDR2 are SNHLY and FYNNEI. V lost 7 bases and J 1 base, leaving 14 bases between the germline ends. Here the CDR3 DNA reads TGTGCCAGCATCGGCGGGACTCTATCCTACGAGCAGTACTTC. Its protein is CASIGGTLSYEQYF.

This chain uses TRBV18 with TRBJ1-5, with D hard to call. The CDR3 contains 13 residues. Trimming took 2 bases from V and 9 from J, leaving 11 bases between them. Germline assignment: CDR1 KGHSH and CDR2 LQKENI. The CDR3 DNA is TGTGCCAGCTCACCAGTTCAGACGGGGCCCCAGCATTTT. It encodes CASSPVQTGPQHF.

The CDR3 nucleotides are TGTGCCAGCAGCTTAGAAGCTCGCACAGATACGCAGTATTTT. Translating it yields CASSLEARTDTQYF. The gene calls are TRBV7-6 and TRBJ2-3; no reliable D call. Germline loops: CDR1 SGHVS, CDR2 FNYEAQ. The CDR3 loop spans 14 amino acids. The V end lost 1 base, the J end lost 1 base, and 6 bases lay between the germline ends. The full variable domain, with the rest looked up from reference TRBV7-6 and TRBJ2-3, is GAGVSQSPRYKVTKRGQDVALRCDPISGHVSLYWYRQALGQGPEFLTYFNYEAQQDKSGLPNDRFSAERPEGSISTLTIQRTEQRDSAMYRCASSLEARTDTQYFGPGTRLTVL.